This entry is about one T cell receptor (beta chain). Repertoires were generated with immunoSEQ multiplex PCR, while TCRdb's copy carries only in-frame clones and drops some. The sample yields about 680,000 clones, about 90% seen once. The sample belongs to a study of shared clonotypes between healthy human individuals. Naive CD8 cells lacked CD45RO and underwent positive selection for CCR7, leaving out terminally differentiated effector memory CD45RA+ cells. Germline loops: CDR1 SGHVS, CDR2 FNYEAQ. Between the trimmed V and J ends, which lost 5 bases and 5 bases, there was a span of 13 bases. The CDR3 length is 13 residues.

This clonotype originated in a man younger than 45 in good health. This chain joins TRBV7-6 and TRBJ2-7, with D possibly TRBD1 on 6 matching bases. Sequencing used naive CD8+ T cells sorted from blood. The CDR3 here is CASSGTGYHEQYF. The CDR3 DNA reads TGTGCCAGCAGCGGAACAGGGTACCACGAGCAGTACTTC.